This T cell receptor beta chain was sequenced in a study of regulatory T cells in long-lasting Graves disease (dated by TCRdb to about 2021). Regarding the study in general: In the newly diagnosed Graves' disease group, patients had been taking antithyroid drugs for less than 3 months. This study used TCR sequencing and RNA sequencing of peripheral blood to compare persistent Graves' disease patients against newly diagnosed Graves' disease patients. The study was conducted in China and was registered as a clinical trial. A total of roughly 33 samples underwent TCR sequencing: approximately 13 from persistent and approximately 20 from newly diagnosed Graves' disease patients.

The time point label corresponds to: newly diagnosed GD, antithyroid drugs for less than 3 months. For both TCR sequencing and RNA sequencing, RNA was extracted from PBMCs using TRIzol. The diagnosis of Graves' disease followed American Thyroid Association guidelines. Patients for the study were recruited at an endocrinology department in Xi'an, China. Each patient gave 9 to 10 milliliters of peripheral blood, collected in an EDTA anticoagulant tube. PBMCs were isolated by Ficoll Paque Plus density gradient separation without further T cell sorting. An Agilent 2100 Bioanalyzer and agarose gel were used to assess RNA quality, and a NanoDrop 2000 was used to measure RNA concentration. This clonotype was observed many times. Its antigen is still unknown. No base-level quality is on record; no much larger clone is a single base apart. According to the germline V gene, CDR1 reads SGHDT and CDR2 reads YYEEEE. V is cut by 1 base and J by 7 bases, and the space between the germline ends is 15 bases. The CDR3 holds 15 amino acids from the cysteine to the phenylalanine. The read is trimmed to its CDR3 DNA, 45 bases read in frame from base 1.

Library preparation used multiplex PCR. Instrument on record: Illumina HiSeq 4000. To build TCR beta libraries, CDR3 regions were amplified by Arm-PCR using iRepertoire HTBI primers. Gel purification was performed on PCR products prior to sequencing. The paper's processing steps were these. Gene usage analysis of CDR3 amino acid clonotypes used the 62 TRBV and 11 to 15 TRBJ segments found across samples. Filtered high-quality paired reads were merged into contigs using COPE and FqMerger. BLAST was used to align contigs to the IMGT TRBV, TRBD and TRBJ reference genes, and CDR3 was defined following IMGT. Any clonotype with a frequency above 0.1% was classified as a highly expanded clone. Shannon entropy was used to measure repertoire diversity, and the Gini coefficient was used to measure V-J evenness. Public clonotypes were defined as clonotypes shared by more than one individual. Starting from the raw public reads, TCRdb applied fastp trimming at Q25, assembled clones with MiXCR and retained in-frame beta chains. Every CDR3 protein is listed once, alongside the most common genes and DNA of its rows. These V and J calls derive from TCRdb rather than the authors' analysis. The sample yields roughly 350,000 distinct CDR3 sequences; 15% to 20% were counted once. The top ten clonotypes cover 20% of the sample.

The study at large found these results: Peripheral blood alone was examined, since thyroid tissue, which constituted the primary lesion, could not be accessed. As a limitation, the authors acknowledged that the small sample size may reduce accuracy. Patients with persistent disease shared more public clonotypes (about 3,000) than newly diagnosed patients did (approximately 970). TRBV28, TRBJ1-2 and TRBJ2-5 were preferentially used in persistent disease, while TRBV20-1 and TRBJ2-1 were favored in newly diagnosed disease. Compared with newly diagnosed patients, persistent Graves' disease patients had lower TCR Shannon entropy and fewer highly expanded clones, which suggests clonal expansion. Sequencing and analysis were limited to the TCR beta chain.

The same sample was also used in a study of T cells in Graves' hyperthyroidism and ophthalmopathy. From that second study: Stable Graves' hyperthyroidism was defined as the absence of progression to ophthalmopathy over 18 months of follow-up. Hyperthyroidism patients were newly diagnosed, had a disease duration of under 2 months, and were aged 18 to 65 years. Any patient with an uncontrolled infection, another autoimmune disease, pregnancy or lactation was excluded. Diagnoses were based on clinical symptoms, serum thyroxine and TRAb, thyroid ultrasound and orbital computed tomography. A first-round RT-PCR of the TCR CDR3 used the HTBI primer set with the Qiagen OneStep RT-PCR kit. Most expanded thyroid clonotypes (frequency above 0.001) were also detected in blood, suggesting blood repertoires may reflect thyroid immune responses. A 13 V-J signature model separated ophthalmopathy from stable hyperthyroidism, with roughly 88% sensitivity and roughly 81% specificity in cross-validation and 80%/75% in testing. In validation, the model predicted progression to ophthalmopathy a median of about 6 months before onset, with about 64% sensitivity and almost 75% specificity. To identify distinguishing TCR V-J signatures, a discovery cohort of 90 to 100 patients was used, comprising 43 with Graves' ophthalmopathy and 57 with stable Graves' hyperthyroidism. Whether ophthalmopathy could be predicted prospectively was tested in an independent validation cohort made up of 18 to 20 hyperthyroidism patients plus 17 patients who later progressed to ophthalmopathy. The roughly 100 discovery patients were randomly split 7:3 into training and test sets. In more than 5 Graves' hyperthyroidism patients, the study also compared T-cell repertoires from thyroid tissue with T-cell repertoires from blood. Following sampling, methimazole starting at 30 mg daily was given to hyperthyroidism patients, and high-dose intravenous methylprednisolone was given to ophthalmopathy patients. The libraries were constructed in a second round of multiplex PCR and then size-selected and purified. Sequencing of the libraries was done on an Illumina HiSeq2000 using paired-end 100 bp reads. SOAPnuke was used to process the raw data, with reads discarded if the reads contained adapters or uncalled bases, had a mean Phred below 15, or lacked an exact constant-primer or identifier match. COPE v1.2.5 was used to merge high-quality paired reads, and clonotypes were defined as unique nucleotide sequences. MiTCR v1.1 was used to align the clonotypes against IMGT TRBV, TRBD and TRBJ reference segments. Only V-J combinations with frequency above 0.0001, covering about 99% of repertoires, were analysed. The TCS score was defined as F50 (clonal expansion) divided by E x V (chaos), with BLOSUM62-based TCRdist calculated between CDR3 peptides within each V-J. Welch's t-statistics and random forest reduced several hundred V-J features to 13, which were used in a naive Bayes classifier (R e1071). No statistical method was used to fix the sample size in advance, and group allocation was not hidden from the investigators. According to the paper, TCR Vbeta CDR3 sequencing was carried out on approximately 140 peripheral blood samples, which came from around 43 ophthalmopathy, approximately 78 hyperthyroidism and approximately 17 progressor patients.

Here the chain combines TRBV5-6 and TRBJ2-1; TRBD2 is possibly the D segment (6 matching bases). This clonotype was sampled from a woman aged 18-29 years with Graves disease. Donor details come from another sample of the same person, matched by shared clones. The sequencing used peripheral blood mononuclear cells (PBMCs), collected at new diagnosis, from a patient treated with antithyroid drugs. CDR3 region: CASSLSTNGRNEQFF. The bases are TGTGCCAGCAGCTTGAGTACTAACGGGAGAAATGAGCAGTTCTTC.